This TCR beta chain was sequenced during a study of blood T cell repertoires in COVID-19. Measured with immunoSEQ multiplex PCR; TCRdb has only the in-frame clones, and not every one. The sample has 200,000 to 250,000 clones, around 82% seen once. The count of this clone is one. The CDR3 runs 16 residues. The clonotype was recovered from a woman aged 45-65 years who had been exposed to COVID-19. Sequences were obtained from PBMCs or T cells enriched from blood (not recorded which). This chain connects TRBV21-1 to TRBJ2-3; the D call in the table, TRBD2, was not verified against the DNA. TRBV21-1 is flagged as a pseudogene. The CDR3 coding sequence is TGTGCCAGCAGCCCGCGACTAGCGCCTAGCACAGATACGCAGTATTTT. It translates to CASSPRLAPSTDTQYF.